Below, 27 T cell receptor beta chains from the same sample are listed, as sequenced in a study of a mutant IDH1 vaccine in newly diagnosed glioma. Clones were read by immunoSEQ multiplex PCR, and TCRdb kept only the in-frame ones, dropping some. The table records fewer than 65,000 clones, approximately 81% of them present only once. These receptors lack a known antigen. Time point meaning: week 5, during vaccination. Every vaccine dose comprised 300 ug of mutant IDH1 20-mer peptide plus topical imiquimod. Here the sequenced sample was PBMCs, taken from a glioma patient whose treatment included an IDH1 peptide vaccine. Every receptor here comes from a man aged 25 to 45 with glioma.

The CDR3 loop is CASSDSAVLTQETQYF. For the CDR3, the DNA is TGTGCCAGCAGTGACAGTGCAGTGCTGACCCAAGAGACCCAGTACTTC. The V and J genes are TRBV2 and TRBJ2-5, with no clear D. Per germline, CDR1 SNHLY and CDR2 FYNNEI. The length of the CDR3 is 16 residues. V was pared by 3 bases and J by 1 base, with 15 bases between.

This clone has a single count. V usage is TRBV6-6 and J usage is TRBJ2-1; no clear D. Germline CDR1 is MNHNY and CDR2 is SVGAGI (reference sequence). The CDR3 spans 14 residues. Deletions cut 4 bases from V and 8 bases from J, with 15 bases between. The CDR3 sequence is CASSSYPQVYEQFF. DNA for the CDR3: TGTGCCAGCAGTTCCTACCCCCAGGTCTATGAGCAGTTCTTC.

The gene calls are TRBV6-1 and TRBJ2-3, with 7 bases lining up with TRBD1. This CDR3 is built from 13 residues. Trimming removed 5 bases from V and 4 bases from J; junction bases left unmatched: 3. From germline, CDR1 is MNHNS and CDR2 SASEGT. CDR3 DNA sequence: TGTGCCAGCAGTCGGACAGGAGCAGATACGCAGTATTTT. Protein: CASSRTGADTQYF.

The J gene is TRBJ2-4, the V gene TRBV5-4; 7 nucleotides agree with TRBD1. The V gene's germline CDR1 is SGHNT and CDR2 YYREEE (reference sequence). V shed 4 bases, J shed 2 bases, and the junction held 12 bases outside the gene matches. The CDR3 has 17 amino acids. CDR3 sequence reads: CASSPTSGGIPKNIQYF. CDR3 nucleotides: TGTGCCAGCAGCCCCACCTCAGGGGGAATTCCCAAAAACATTCAGTACTTC.

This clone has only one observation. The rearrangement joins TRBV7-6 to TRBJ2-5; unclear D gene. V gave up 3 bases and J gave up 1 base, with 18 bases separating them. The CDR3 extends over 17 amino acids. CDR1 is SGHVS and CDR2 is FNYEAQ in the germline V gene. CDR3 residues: CASSFARTVAGQETQYF. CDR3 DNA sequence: TGTGCCAGCAGCTTCGCCAGAACGGTGGCAGGCCAAGAGACCCAGTACTTC.

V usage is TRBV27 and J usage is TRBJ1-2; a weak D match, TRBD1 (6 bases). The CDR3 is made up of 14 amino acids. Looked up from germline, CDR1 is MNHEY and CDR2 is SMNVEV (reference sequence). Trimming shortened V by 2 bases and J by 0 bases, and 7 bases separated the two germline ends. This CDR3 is CASSLRGTNYGYTF. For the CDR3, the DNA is TGTGCCAGCAGTTTAAGGGGGACTAACTATGGCTACACCTTC.

This chain's CDR3 is CASSHAAAPYEQYF. DNA of the CDR3: TGTGCCAGCAGCCATGCGGCCGCCCCCTACGAGCAGTACTTC. The chain uses TRBV5-4 and TRBJ2-7; D gene uncertain. There are 14 residues in the CDR3. Trimming cost V 4 bases and J 2 bases, with 13 bases left between them. The germline V gene has CDR1 SGHNT and CDR2 YYREEE (reference sequence).

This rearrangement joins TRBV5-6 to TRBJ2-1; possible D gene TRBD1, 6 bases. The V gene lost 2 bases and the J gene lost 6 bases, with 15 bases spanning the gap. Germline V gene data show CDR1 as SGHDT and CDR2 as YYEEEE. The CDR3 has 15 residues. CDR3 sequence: CASSFGTQDPNEQFF. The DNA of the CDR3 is TGTGCCAGCAGCTTCGGGACACAAGACCCCAATGAGCAGTTCTTC.

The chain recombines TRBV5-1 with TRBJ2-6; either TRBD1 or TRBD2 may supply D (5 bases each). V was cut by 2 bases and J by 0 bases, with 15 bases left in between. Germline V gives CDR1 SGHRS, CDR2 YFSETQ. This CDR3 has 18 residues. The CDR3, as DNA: TGCGCCAGCAGCTTTGGGGGACGGAAAGACTCTGGGGCCAACGTCCTGACTTTC. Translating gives CASSFGGRKDSGANVLTF.

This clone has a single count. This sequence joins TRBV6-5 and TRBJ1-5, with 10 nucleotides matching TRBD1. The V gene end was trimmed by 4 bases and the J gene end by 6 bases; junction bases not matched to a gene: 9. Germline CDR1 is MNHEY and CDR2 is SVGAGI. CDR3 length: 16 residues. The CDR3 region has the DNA TGTGCCAGCAGTTTACTGACAGGGGGCTATGGTCAGCCCCAGCATTTT. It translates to CASSLLTGGYGQPQHF.

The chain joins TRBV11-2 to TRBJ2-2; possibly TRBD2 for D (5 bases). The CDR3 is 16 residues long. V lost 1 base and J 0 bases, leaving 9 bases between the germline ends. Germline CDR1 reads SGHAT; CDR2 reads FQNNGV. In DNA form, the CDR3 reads TGTGCCAGCAGCTTAGGTGGACTTGCGAACACCGGGGAGCTGTTTTTT. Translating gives CASSLGGLANTGELFF. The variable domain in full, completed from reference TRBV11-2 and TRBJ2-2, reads EAGVAQSPRYKIIEKRQSVAFWCNPISGHATLYWYQQILGQGPKLLIQFQNNGVVDDSQLPKDRFSAERLKGVDSTLKIQPAKLEDSAVYLCASSLGGLANTGELFFGEGSRLTVL.

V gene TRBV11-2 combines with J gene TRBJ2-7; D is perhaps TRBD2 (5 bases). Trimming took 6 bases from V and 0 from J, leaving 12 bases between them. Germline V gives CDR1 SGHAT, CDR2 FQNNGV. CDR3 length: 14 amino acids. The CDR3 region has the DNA TGTGCCAGCAGACCTACGGGATACTCCTACGAGCAGTACTTC. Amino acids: CASRPTGYSYEQYF.

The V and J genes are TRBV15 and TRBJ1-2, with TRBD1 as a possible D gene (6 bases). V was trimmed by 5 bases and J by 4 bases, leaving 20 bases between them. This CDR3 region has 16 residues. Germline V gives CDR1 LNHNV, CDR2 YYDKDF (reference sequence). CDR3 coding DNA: TGTGCCACCAGCCAAGGGGGTAGCCTTGAAATCTATGGCTACACCTTC. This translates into CATSQGGSLEIYGYTF.

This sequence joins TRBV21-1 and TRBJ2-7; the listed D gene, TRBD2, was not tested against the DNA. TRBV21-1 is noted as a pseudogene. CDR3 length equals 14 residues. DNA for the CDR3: TGTGCCAGCAGGTTAGTAGCGGGGGGCTATGAGCAGTACTTC. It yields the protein CASRLVAGGYEQYF.

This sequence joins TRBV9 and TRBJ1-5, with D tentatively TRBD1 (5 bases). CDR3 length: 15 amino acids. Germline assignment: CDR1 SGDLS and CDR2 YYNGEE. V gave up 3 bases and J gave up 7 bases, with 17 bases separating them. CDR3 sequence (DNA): TGTGCCAGCAGCGCCGATGGAAGGGGTGGGCAGCCCCAGCATTTT. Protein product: CASSADGRGGQPQHF.

In DNA form, the CDR3 reads TGCGCCAGCAGCCTATTCGTTCGGGCAGGGAACAATCAGCCCCAGCATTTT. Amino acids: CASSLFVRAGNNQPQHF. The chain couples TRBV4-1 to TRBJ1-5, with D possibly TRBD1 on 5 matching bases. This CDR3 comprises 17 residues. Trimming left V 4 bases short and J 3 bases short, with 19 bases between. Germline V gene lookup returns CDR1 MGHRA and CDR2 YSYEKL.

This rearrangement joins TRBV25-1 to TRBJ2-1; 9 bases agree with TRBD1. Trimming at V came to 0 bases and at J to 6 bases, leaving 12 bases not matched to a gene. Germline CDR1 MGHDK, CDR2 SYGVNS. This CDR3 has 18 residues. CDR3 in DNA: TGTGCCAGCAGTGAATATCGGTCCGGGACAGGGTTGACCAATGAGCAGTTCTTC. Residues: CASSEYRSGTGLTNEQFF.

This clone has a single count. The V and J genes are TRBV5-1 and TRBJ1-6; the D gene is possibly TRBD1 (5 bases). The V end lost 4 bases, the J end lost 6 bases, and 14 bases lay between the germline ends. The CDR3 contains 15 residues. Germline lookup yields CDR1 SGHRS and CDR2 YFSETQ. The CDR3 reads CASSGDSQINSPLHF. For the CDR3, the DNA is TGCGCCAGCAGCGGAGACAGCCAAATTAATTCACCCCTCCACTTT.

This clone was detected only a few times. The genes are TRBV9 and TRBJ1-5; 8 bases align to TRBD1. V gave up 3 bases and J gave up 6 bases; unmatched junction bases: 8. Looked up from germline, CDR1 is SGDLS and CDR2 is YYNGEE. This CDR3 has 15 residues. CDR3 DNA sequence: TGTGCCAGCAGCGCAACAGGACAGGGCGGTCAGCCCCAGCATTTT. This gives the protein CASSATGQGGQPQHF.

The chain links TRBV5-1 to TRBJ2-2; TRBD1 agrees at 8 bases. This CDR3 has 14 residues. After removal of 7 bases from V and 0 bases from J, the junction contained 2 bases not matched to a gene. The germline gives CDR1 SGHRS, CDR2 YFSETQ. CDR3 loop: CASRTGPNTGELFF. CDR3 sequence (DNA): TGCGCCAGCCGGACAGGGCCGAACACCGGGGAGCTGTTTTTT.

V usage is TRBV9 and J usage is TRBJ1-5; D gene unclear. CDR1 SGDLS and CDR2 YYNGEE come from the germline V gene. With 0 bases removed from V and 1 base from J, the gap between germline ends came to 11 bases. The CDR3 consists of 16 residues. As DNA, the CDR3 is TGTGCCAGCAGCGTAGGGTCAGACTTAAGCAATCAGCCCCAGCATTTT. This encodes CASSVGSDLSNQPQHF.

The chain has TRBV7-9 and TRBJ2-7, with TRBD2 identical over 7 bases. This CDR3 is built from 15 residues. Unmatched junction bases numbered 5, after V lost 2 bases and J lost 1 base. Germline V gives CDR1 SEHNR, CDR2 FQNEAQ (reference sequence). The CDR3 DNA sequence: TGTGCCAGCAGCTTACAGCTAGCGGCTTCCTACGAGCAGTACTTC. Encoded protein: CASSLQLAASYEQYF. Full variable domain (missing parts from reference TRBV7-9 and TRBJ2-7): DTGVSQNPRHKITKRGQNVTFRCDPISEHNRLYWYRQTLGQGPEFLTYFQNEAQLEKSRLLSDRFSAERPKGSFSTLEIQRTEQGDSAMYLCASSLQLAASYEQYFGPGTRLTVT.

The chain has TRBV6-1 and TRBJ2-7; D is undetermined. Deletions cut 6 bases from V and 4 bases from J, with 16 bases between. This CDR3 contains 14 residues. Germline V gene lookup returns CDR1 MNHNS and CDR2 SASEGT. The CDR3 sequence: CASRYGRNFYEQYF. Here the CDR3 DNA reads TGTGCCAGCAGATACGGACGGAATTTTTACGAGCAGTACTTC.

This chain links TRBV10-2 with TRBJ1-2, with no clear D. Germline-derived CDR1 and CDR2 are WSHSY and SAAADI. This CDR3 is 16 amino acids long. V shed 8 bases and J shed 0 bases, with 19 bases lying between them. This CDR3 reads CASSMRSTEPNYGYTF. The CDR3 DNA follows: TGCGCCAGCTCTATGAGGTCGACCGAACCTAACTATGGCTACACCTTC.

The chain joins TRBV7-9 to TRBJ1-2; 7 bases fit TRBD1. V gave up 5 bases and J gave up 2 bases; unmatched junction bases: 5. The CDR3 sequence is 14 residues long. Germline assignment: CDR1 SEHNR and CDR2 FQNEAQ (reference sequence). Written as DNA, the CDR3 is TGTGCCAGCAGCCCCCGGACAGGCAACTATGGCTACACCTTC. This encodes CASSPRTGNYGYTF.

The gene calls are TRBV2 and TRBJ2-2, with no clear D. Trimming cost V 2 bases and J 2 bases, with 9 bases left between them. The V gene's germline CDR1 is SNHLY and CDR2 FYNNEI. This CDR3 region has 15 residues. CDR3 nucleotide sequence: TGTGCCAGCAGTGAAAGACCATACAACACCGGGGAGCTGTTTTTT. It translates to CASSERPYNTGELFF.

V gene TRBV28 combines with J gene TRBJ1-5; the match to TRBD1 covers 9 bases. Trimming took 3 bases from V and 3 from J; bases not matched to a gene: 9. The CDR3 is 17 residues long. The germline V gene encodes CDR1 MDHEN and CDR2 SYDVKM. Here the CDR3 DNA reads TGTGCCAGCAGTTTCGTCTGGGGACAGGGCCCCAATCAGCCCCAGCATTTT. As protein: CASSFVWGQGPNQPQHF.